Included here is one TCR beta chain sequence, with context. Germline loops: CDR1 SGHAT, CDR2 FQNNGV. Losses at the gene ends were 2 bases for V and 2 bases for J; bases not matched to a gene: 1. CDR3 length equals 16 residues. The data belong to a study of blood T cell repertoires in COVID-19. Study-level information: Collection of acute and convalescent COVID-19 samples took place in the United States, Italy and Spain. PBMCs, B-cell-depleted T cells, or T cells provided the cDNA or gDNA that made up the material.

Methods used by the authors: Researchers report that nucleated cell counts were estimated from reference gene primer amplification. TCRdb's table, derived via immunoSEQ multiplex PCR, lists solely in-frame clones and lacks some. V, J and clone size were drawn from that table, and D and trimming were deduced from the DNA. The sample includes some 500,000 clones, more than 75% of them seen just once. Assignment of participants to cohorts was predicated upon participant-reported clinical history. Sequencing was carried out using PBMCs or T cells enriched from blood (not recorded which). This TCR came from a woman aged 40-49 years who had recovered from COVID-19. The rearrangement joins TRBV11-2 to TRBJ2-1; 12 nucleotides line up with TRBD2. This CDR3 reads CASSLRLAGAYNEQFF. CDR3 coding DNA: TGTGCCAGCAGCTTAAGACTAGCGGGAGCCTACAATGAGCAGTTCTTC.